A few counts support the clone carrying this T cell receptor beta chain. Its antigen remains unidentified. Averaging about 116 mL, one heparinised blood draw came from each individual donor. This sample was included in a study of beta chain features in type 1 diabetes. Isolated RNA was reverse transcribed in full, so expressed TCRB transcripts were sequenced. Libraries were prepared by immunoSEQ multiplex PCR; TCRdb keeps only in-frame clonotypes and omits some of them. The sample yields 150,000 to 200,000 clones, approximately 9.1% seen once. Broader study findings: It was among patients, rather than healthy donors, that naive, central memory and Treg TCRB repertoires appeared more similar.

Germline V gives CDR1 SGHAT, CDR2 FQNNGV. V dropped 2 bases and J dropped 2 bases, with 4 bases sitting between them. This CDR3 comprises 12 residues. The sample consisted of central memory CD4+ T cells from blood. The source of this sequence is a young woman in good health. This chain joins TRBV11-2 and TRBJ2-7; D not certain. The CDR3 nucleotides are TGTGCCAGCAGCTTACCAGCCTACGAGCAGTACTTC. This encodes CASSLPAYEQYF.